Shown below are 8 T cell receptor beta chains from a single sample sequenced in a study of blood T cell repertoires in COVID-19. Here immunoSEQ multiplex PCR was the method, and the copy in TCRdb shows in-frame clones only, minus some. The table lists approximately 150,000 clones, about four fifths of them singletons. Sequencing was done on a sample of peripheral blood. The origin of the receptors is a man in his 70s who had recovered from COVID-19.

The chain recombines TRBV5-4 with TRBJ1-2, with D uncertain. Trimming left V 0 bases short and J 3 bases short, with 6 bases between. Germline values: CDR1 SGHNT, CDR2 YYREEE (reference sequence). CDR3 length: 13 amino acids. In DNA, the CDR3 is TGTGCCAGCAGCTTGGCCGGGGACTATGGCTACACCTTC. Protein: CASSLAGDYGYTF. Combining the CDR3 with reference TRBV5-4 and TRBJ1-2 gives the whole variable domain ETGVTQSPTHLIKTRGQQVTLRCSSQSGHNTVSWYQQALGQGPQFIFQYYREEENGRGNFPPRFSGLQFPNYSSELNVNALELDDSALYLCASSLAGDYGYTFGSGTRLTVV.

This clone was counted a single time. This chain connects TRBV5-4 to TRBJ2-5; TRBD2 might be the D (6 bases). V lost 9 bases to trimming and J lost 2 bases, with 20 bases between them. The CDR3 sequence is 15 residues long. Germline CDR1 is SGHNT and CDR2 is YYREEE (reference sequence). CDR3 region: CATRLGVGGQETQYF. Here the CDR3 DNA reads TGTGCCACCCGGCTGGGAGTGGGGGGACAAGAGACCCAGTACTTC.

The chain recombines TRBV3-1 (or the pseudogene TRBV3-2) with TRBJ1-2; TRBD1 matches 12 bases. Germline CDR1 reads LGHDT; CDR2 reads YNNKEL (reference sequence). The CDR3 loop spans 16 amino acids. The V segment lost 3 bases and the J segment 6 bases; nucleotides outside the gene matches: 8. For the CDR3, the DNA is TGTGCCAGCAGCCAGAGGGACAGGGGGCTTCGGCATGGCTACACCTTC. Translating gives CASSQRDRGLRHGYTF.

J is TRBJ1-2 and V is TRBV29-1; 7 positions agree with TRBD1. The CDR3 totals 13 residues. The J segment lost 0 bases and the V segment lost 8 bases, leaving 6 bases of the junction unmatched. Per germline, CDR1 SQVTM and CDR2 ANQGSEA. The CDR3 sequence is CSTRTGPNYGYTF. CDR3 sequence (DNA): TGCAGCACCCGGACAGGCCCTAACTATGGCTACACCTTC.

This clone was detected a few times. The chain couples TRBV9 to TRBJ1-5, with TRBD1 as a possible D gene (6 bases). Looked up from germline, CDR1 is SGDLS and CDR2 is YYNGEE. V was clipped by 2 bases and J by 4 bases, with 10 bases between them. There are 14 residues in the CDR3. CDR3 coding DNA: TGTGCCAGCAGCGTGGGTCAGGGGAATCAGCCCCAGCATTTT. It specifies CASSVGQGNQPQHF.

V is TRBV6-6 and J is TRBJ1-6; D may be TRBD1 (5 bases). The V end was cut by 7 bases, the J end by 2 bases, with 12 bases between. The length of the CDR3 is 15 residues. Looked up from germline, CDR1 is MNHNY and CDR2 is SVGAGI (reference sequence). The CDR3 loop reads CASKATAPYNSPLHF. CDR3 sequence (DNA): TGTGCCAGCAAAGCGACAGCCCCCTATAATTCACCCCTCCACTTT.

This chain uses TRBV6-5 with TRBJ1-6; no definite D call. Germline V gene data show CDR1 as MNHEY and CDR2 as SVGAGI. CDR3 length: 13 residues. CDR3 protein: CASGDSYNSPLHF. In DNA form, the CDR3 reads TGTGCTTCGGGAGACTCCTATAATTCACCCCTCCACTTT.

The chain employs TRBV19 and TRBJ1-3; TRBD1 agrees at 11 bases. J gave up 6 bases and V 5 bases, and 6 bases lay outside the gene matches. CDR1 and CDR2 from the germline V gene are LNHDA and SQIVND (reference sequence). The length of the CDR3 is 15 residues. CDR3 residues: CASSPRTGGQNTIYF. The CDR3 DNA reads as TGTGCCAGTAGTCCTCGGACAGGGGGCCAAAACACCATATATTTT. The entire variable domain, with the rest obtained from reference TRBV19 and TRBJ1-3, is as follows: DGGITQSPKYLFRKEGQNVTLSCEQNLNHDAMYWYRQDPGQGLRLIYYSQIVNDFQKGDIAEGYSVSREKKESFPLTVTSAQKNPTAFYLCASSPRTGGQNTIYFGEGSWLTVV.